This T cell receptor (beta chain) originates from a study of T cells in narcolepsy. Concerning this clone: The antigen is not known.

Study-level findings and limits: Healthy controls reportedly lacked the autoreactive clonotypes serially found in patients' blood.

The table came from immunoSEQ multiplex PCR; TCRdb's copy has only in-frame clones and leaves some out. The profile shows 26,000 or so clones, around three quarters of them singletons. The specimen was CD45RA- memory CD4+ T cells from PBMCs. The sequence derives from a human donor with narcolepsy.

CDR3 in DNA: TGTGCCAGCCGCCCAACAGGGGTTTACACTGAAGCTTTCTTT. Translated: CASRPTGVYTEAFF. This rearrangement joins TRBV6-1 to TRBJ1-1; 7 bases are shared with TRBD1. CDR1 and CDR2 (germline): MNHNS, SASEGT. The CDR3 runs 14 residues. V shed 8 bases and J 3 bases; nucleotides not matched to a gene: 9.